This T cell receptor (beta chain) originates from a study of blood T cell repertoires in COVID-19. Study background: PBMCs, B-cell-depleted T cells, or T cells provided the cDNA or gDNA that made up the material.

A remark on this clone: At one of its ends the junction is not consistent with the germline gene, which may arise from a read error. This CDR3 is also generated by other DNA sequences in the sample.

This CDR3 contains 18 residues. Germline V gene lookup returns CDR1 SGHKS and CDR2 YYEKEE (reference sequence). Libraries were prepared by immunoSEQ multiplex PCR; TCRdb keeps only in-frame clonotypes and omits some of them. This sample yields approximately 250,000 clones, of which roughly 82% are seen a single time; approximately 2.3% belongs to the top ten. The source of this sequence is a man in his forties or fifties who had recovered from COVID-19. This chain uses TRBV5-5 with TRBJ1-5, with 9 nucleotides matching TRBD1. The source material was peripheral blood. The CDR3 DNA is TGCGCCAGCAGCTTGTGGGACAGGGACGATAGTAGCAATCAGCCCCAGCATTTT. Its translation is CASSLWDRDDSSNQPQHF.